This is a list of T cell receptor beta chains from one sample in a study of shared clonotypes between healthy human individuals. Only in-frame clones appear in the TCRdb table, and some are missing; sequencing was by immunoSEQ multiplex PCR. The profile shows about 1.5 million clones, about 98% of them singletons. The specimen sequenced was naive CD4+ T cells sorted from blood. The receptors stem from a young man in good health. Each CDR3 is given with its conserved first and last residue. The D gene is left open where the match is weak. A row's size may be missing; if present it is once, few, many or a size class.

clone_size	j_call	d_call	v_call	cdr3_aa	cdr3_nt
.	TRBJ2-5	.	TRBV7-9	CASSRGYQETQYF	TGTGCCAGCAGTCGGGGGTACCAAGAGACCCAGTACTTC
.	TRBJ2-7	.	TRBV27	CASSGLDRSSYEQYF	TGTGCCAGCAGTGGCCTCGACAGGAGCTCCTACGAGCAGTACTTC
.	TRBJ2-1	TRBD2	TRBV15	CATRRNRGVSYNEQFF	TGTGCCACCAGACGGAATCGGGGGGTTTCCTACAATGAGCAGTTCTTC
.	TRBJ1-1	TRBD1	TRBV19	CASTVTGGLNTEAFF	TGTGCCAGTACCGTCACAGGGGGCTTGAACACTGAAGCTTTCTTT
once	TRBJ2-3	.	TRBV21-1	CASSSQNYWTGGTIGTDTQYF	TGTGCCAGCAGCTCCCAGAATTATTGGACAGGGGGTACAATTGGCACAGATACGCAGTATTTT
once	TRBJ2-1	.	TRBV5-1	CASSVQTSSYNEQFF	TGCGCCAGCAGCGTCCAGACAAGCTCCTACAATGAGCAGTTCTTC
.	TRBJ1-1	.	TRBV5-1	CASSSGVNTEAFF	TGCGCCAGCAGCTCGGGGGTGAACACTGAAGCTTTCTTT
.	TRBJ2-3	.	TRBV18	CASSPPGDDTQYF	TGTGCCAGCTCACCACCGGGCGATGATACGCAGTATTTT
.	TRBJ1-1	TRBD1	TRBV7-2	CASSLDRATEAFF	TGTGCCAGCAGCTTGGACAGGGCCACTGAAGCTTTCTTT
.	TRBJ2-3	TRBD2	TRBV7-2	CASGAGASTDTQYF	TGTGCCAGCGGGGCGGGAGCCTCCACAGATACGCAGTATTTT
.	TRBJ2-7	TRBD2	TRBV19	CATSGLAGGNEQYF	TGTGCCACTTCCGGACTAGCGGGAGGTAACGAGCAGTACTTC
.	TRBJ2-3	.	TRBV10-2	CASSVNLRSEDTQYF	TGCGCCAGCAGTGTTAACCTGAGGTCGGAAGATACGCAGTATTTT
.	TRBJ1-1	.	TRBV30	CAWSAGGNTEAFF	TGTGCCTGGAGTGCGGGGGGGAACACTGAAGCTTTCTTT
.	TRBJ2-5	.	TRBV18	CASSRDLSETQYF	TGTGCCAGCTCACGGGACTTGTCGGAGACCCAGTACTTC
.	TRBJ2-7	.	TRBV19	CASSGGFYEQYF	TGTGCCAGTAGTGGAGGATTCTACGAGCAGTACTTC
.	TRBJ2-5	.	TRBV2	CASSESPLGTQYF	TGTGCCAGCAGTGAATCCCCGTTAGGGACCCAGTACTTC
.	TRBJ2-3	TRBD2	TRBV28	CASSAPGLTQNTQYF	TGTGCCAGCAGTGCGCCGGGACTAACCCAGAATACGCAGTATTTT
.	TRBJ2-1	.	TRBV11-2	CASSPSEAYNEQFF	TGTGCCAGCAGCCCCTCGGAAGCCTACAATGAGCAGTTCTTC
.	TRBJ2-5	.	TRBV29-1	CSVQRSRGETQYF	TGCAGCGTCCAGAGGTCCCGCGGCGAGACCCAGTACTTC
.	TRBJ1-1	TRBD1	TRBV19	CASSIGRGHTEAFF	TGTGCCAGTAGTATCGGCAGGGGGCACACTGAAGCTTTCTTT
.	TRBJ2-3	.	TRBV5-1	CASRLDGSGDTQYF	TGCGCCAGCAGGTTGGACGGGAGTGGAGATACGCAGTATTTT
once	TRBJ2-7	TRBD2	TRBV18	CASSLRGAGPTYEQYF	TGTGCCAGCTCACTTAGGGGAGCGGGACCTACCTACGAGCAGTACTTC
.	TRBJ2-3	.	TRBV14	CASSQGSRVGDTQYF	TGTGCCAGCAGCCAAGGTTCCCGGGTAGGAGATACGCAGTATTTT
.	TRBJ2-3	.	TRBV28	CASGQTSTDTQYF	TGTGCCAGCGGACAAACTAGCACAGATACGCAGTATTTT
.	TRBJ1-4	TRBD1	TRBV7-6	CASSSPLRDRGEKLFF	TGTGCCAGCAGCTCACCGTTGAGGGACAGGGGTGAAAAACTGTTTTTT
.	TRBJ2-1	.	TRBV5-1	CASSLGFGGYEQFF	TGCGCCAGCAGCTTGGGTTTTGGGGGCTATGAGCAGTTCTTC
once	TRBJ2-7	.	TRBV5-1	CASSFSGTAYEQYF	TGCGCCAGCAGCTTTAGCGGGACAGCCTACGAGCAGTACTTC
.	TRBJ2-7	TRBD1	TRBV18	CASRETGVYEQYF	TGTGCCAGCCGGGAGACAGGGGTCTACGAGCAGTACTTC
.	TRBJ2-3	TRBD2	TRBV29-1	CSVEPELAGVPDTQYF	TGCAGCGTTGAACCGGAACTAGCGGGAGTACCCGATACGCAGTATTTT
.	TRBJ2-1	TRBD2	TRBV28	CASSRIAGVYNEQFF	TGTGCCAGCAGTCGAATAGCGGGAGTCTACAATGAGCAGTTCTTC
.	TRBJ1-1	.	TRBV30	CAWSVPGKNTEAFF	TGTGCCTGGAGTGTACCCGGGAAAAACACTGAAGCTTTCTTT
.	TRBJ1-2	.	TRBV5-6	CASSLAAHGYTF	TGTGCCAGCAGCTTGGCGGCCCACGGCTACACCTTC
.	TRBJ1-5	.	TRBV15	CATSRDVQPQHF	TGTGCCACCAGCAGAGATGTCCAGCCCCAGCATTTT
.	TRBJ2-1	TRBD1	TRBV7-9	CASSAPWTGTVHEQFF	TGTGCCAGCAGCGCACCCTGGACAGGGACAGTCCATGAGCAGTTCTTC
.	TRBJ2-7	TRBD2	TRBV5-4	CASTLAGARGEQYF	TGTGCCAGCACCCTAGCGGGAGCCCGTGGGGAGCAGTACTTC
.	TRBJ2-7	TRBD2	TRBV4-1	CASSQEVGVAGAHEQYF	TGCGCCAGCAGCCAAGAGGTCGGAGTAGCGGGAGCCCACGAGCAGTACTTC
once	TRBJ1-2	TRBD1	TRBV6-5	CASREPRDRGYGYTF	TGTGCCAGCAGAGAACCGAGGGACAGGGGATATGGCTACACCTTC
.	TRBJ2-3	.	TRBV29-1	CSVADKLTDTQYF	TGCAGCGTTGCCGACAAGCTCACAGATACGCAGTATTTT
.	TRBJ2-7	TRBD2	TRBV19	CASSTSGRYYPPYEQYF	TGTGCCAGTTCGACTAGCGGGAGGTATTATCCCCCCTACGAGCAGTACTTC
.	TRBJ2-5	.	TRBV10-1	CASSGLERGTQYF	TGCGCCAGCAGTGGCCTGGAAAGGGGGACCCAGTACTTC
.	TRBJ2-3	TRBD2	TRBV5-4	CASSLEAGDDTQYF	TGTGCCAGCAGCTTGGAGGCGGGAGATGATACGCAGTATTTT
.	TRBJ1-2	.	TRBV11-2	CASSYSTVGGYTF	TGTGCCAGCAGTTACTCGACAGTAGGTGGCTACACCTTC
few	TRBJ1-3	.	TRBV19	CASNGFGNTIYF	TGTGCCAGTAATGGTTTTGGAAACACCATATATTTT
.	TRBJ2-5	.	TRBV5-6	CASSRERAQYF	TGTGCCAGCAGTCGGGAGAGAGCCCAGTACTTC
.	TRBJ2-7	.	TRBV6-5	CASSYGGVWGYEQYF	TGTGCCAGCAGTTACGGTGGGGTATGGGGCTACGAGCAGTACTTC
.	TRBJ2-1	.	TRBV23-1	CASKLGVSNEQFF	TGCGCCAGCAAACTAGGGGTCAGCAATGAGCAGTTCTTC
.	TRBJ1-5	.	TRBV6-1	CASSPLWDPNQPQHF	TGTGCCAGCAGTCCCCTATGGGACCCCAATCAGCCCCAGCATTTT
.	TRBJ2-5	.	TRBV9	CASSVSVGGIETQYF	TGTGCCAGCAGCGTATCTGTAGGGGGGATAGAGACCCAGTACTTC
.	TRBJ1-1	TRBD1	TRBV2	CASSEQGGNTEAFF	TGTGCCAGCAGTGAGCAGGGGGGAAACACTGAAGCTTTCTTT
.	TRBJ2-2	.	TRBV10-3	CAISEWTAQNTGELFF	TGTGCCATCAGTGAGTGGACAGCCCAGAACACCGGGGAGCTGTTTTTT
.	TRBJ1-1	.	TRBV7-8	CASSLLGSNTEAFF	TGTGCCAGCAGCTTACTTGGGAGCAACACTGAAGCTTTCTTT
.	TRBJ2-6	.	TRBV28	CASKETRARDNVLTF	TGTGCCAGCAAAGAAACCAGGGCAAGGGACAACGTCCTGACTTTC
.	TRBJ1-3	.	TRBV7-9	CASSDQGRISGNTIYF	TGTGCCAGCAGCGACCAGGGGCGGATCTCTGGAAACACCATATATTTT
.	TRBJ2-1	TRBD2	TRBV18	CASSTQPGLGGSEQFF	TGTGCCAGCTCAACACAACCGGGACTAGGTGGTAGTGAGCAGTTCTTC
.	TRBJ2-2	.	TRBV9	CASSRTGELFF	TGTGCCAGCAGTCGTACCGGGGAGCTGTTTTTT
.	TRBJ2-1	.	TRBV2	CASKLGGLSYNEQFF	TGTGCCAGCAAATTGGGCGGCCTATCCTACAATGAGCAGTTCTTC
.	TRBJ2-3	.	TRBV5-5	CASSWRQPSTDTQYF	TGTGCCAGCAGCTGGAGACAGCCTAGCACAGATACGCAGTATTTT